The present TCR beta chain was sequenced within a study of T cell responses to AZD1222 COVID-19 vaccine. Sequenced by immunoSEQ multiplex PCR; TCRdb stores in-frame clones only, minus some. Of more than 80,000 clones listed, roughly 88% are singletons. This CDR3 is built from 16 residues. Germline V gene data show CDR1 as MNHEY and CDR2 as SVGEGT. V dropped 0 bases and J dropped 7; count of bases not matched to a gene: 4. The starting material was peripheral blood, obtained on day 0 of AZD1222 vaccination. The receptor comes from an adult in good health. The chain links TRBV6-2 or TRBV6-3 to TRBJ1-4; the match to TRBD1 covers 11 bases. The CDR3 DNA is TGTGCCAGCAGTTACTCGGGACAGGGGGTTGGTGAAAAACTGTTTTTT. Translating gives CASSYSGQGVGEKLFF.